The following is a TCR beta chain sequence with its context. The antigen is unknown. A junction end diverges from the germline sequence, so it may reflect a read error. The data are from a study of tumor and adjacent non-tumor tissue in lung cancer. Background on the study: Stage I to III disease affected some 11 men and 5 women aged roughly 31 to 76. Study outcomes and limitations: Normal lung showed higher cumulative top 100 clone frequency than tumor. Significantly higher TCR diversity was found in tumor than normal lung.

No cell sorting was done before RNA was extracted from the tissue. Chemotherapy-naive patients with new lung cancer underwent thoracic surgery in China, August–late 2014. Looked up from germline, CDR1 is MNHEY and CDR2 is SVGAGI. The CDR3 contains 16 residues. TCRbeta libraries were built with three rounds of nested PCR, modified from ARM-PCR. TCRdb itself ran the multiplex PCR reads through MiXCR, one entry per CDR3 protein. The sample shows roughly 140,000 distinct CDR3 sequences, around 60% of them seen only once. The V gene is TRBV6-5, the J gene TRBJ2-6; D is ambiguous. The receptor's source is a man aged 55 to 70 with small cell lung cancer. Specimen: lung tumor tissue. The CDR3 coding sequence is TGTGCCACCAGCGTGGGTCCAGGTTCTGGAGCCAACGTCCTGACTTTC. It specifies CATSVGPGSGANVLTF.